This TCR beta chain emerged from a study of cytomegalovirus exposure and HLA in healthy donors. V was pared by 4 bases and J by 3 bases, with 9 bases between. Germline loops: CDR1 MNHEY, CDR2 SVGAGI. This CDR3 is built from 14 residues. A multiplex PCR was run with 60 Vbeta primers and 13 Jbeta primers. Data came from immunoSEQ multiplex PCR; TCRdb stores just in-frame clones and leaves some out. The top ten hold around 2.1% of the sample, which has 200,000 or so clones, over 70% seen once. Study results and caveats: Follow-up analysis seemed to connect common viral pathogens with several of the most significant clusters identified.

In regard to this clone: Its specificity is unknown.

What was sequenced was PBMCs. The V gene is TRBV6-5, the J gene TRBJ2-2; the D gene is possibly TRBD2 (5 bases). This receptor was identified in a woman between 18 and 29 years old in good health and CMV-seropositive. CDR3 DNA: TGTGCCAGCAGTTGGAGGCTTTACACCGGGGAGCTGTTTTTT. The encoded protein is CASSWRLYTGELFF.